One sample yielded the 20 T cell receptor beta chains listed below, sequenced in a study of beta chain features in type 1 diabetes. Study findings and constraints: TCRB CDR3 length was moderately but significantly reduced in all four CD4+ subsets of Type 1 diabetes patients.

Their antigen targets remain unknown. Sequenced material consisted of expressed TCRB transcripts (all of the isolated RNA was reverse transcribed). Sequencing was performed with immunoSEQ multiplex PCR; in TCRdb, only in-frame clones are kept and a portion is missing. The sample lists hundreds of thousands of clones, around an eighth occurring once. The sequenced sample was naive CD4+ T cells from blood. The source is a man aged 18 to 30 with type 1 diabetes.

The rearrangement uses TRBV4-2 and TRBJ2-5; D remains ambiguous. Germline V gene sequence: CDR1 LGHNA, CDR2 YNFKEQ. V lost 0 bases and J lost 0, with 11 bases in between. CDR3 size: 16 residues. CDR3: CASSQDPTEYQETQYF. The CDR3 DNA is TGTGCCAGCAGCCAAGACCCCACAGAGTACCAAGAGACCCAGTACTTC.

In its sample, this clone was seen a few times. The chain is built from TRBV4-1 and TRBJ2-5; TRBD1 matches 7 bases. Germline V CDR1 and CDR2: MGHRA, YSYEKL. V lost 3 bases, J lost 5 bases, and 9 bases stayed unmatched. The CDR3 is made up of 15 amino acids. The CDR3 DNA reads as TGCGCCAGCAGCCAGCATGACAGGGTTTTGGAGACCCAGTACTTC. As protein: CASSQHDRVLETQYF.

This clone was detected only a few times. J is TRBJ2-5 and V is TRBV2; 9 bases align to TRBD2. The J segment lost 5 bases and the V segment lost 6 bases, leaving 10 bases of the junction unmatched. Germline CDR1 reads SNHLY; CDR2 reads FYNNEI. The CDR3 runs to 15 residues. CDR3 DNA: TGTGCCAGCAGCTTCCCTAGCGGGGTAGGGGAGACCCAGTACTTC. It codes for CASSFPSGVGETQYF.

This clone was seen only a few times. In the same sample, other DNA sequences code for this CDR3. The V and J genes are TRBV29-1 and TRBJ2-5; D not resolved. The CDR3 length is 12 residues. The germline gives CDR1 SQVTM, CDR2 ANQGSEA. The ends were cut back, 4 bases at V and 1 base at J, with 7 bases in the middle. CDR3 DNA sequence: TGCAGCGTTGGGGCAGGCCAAGAGACCCAGTACTTC. Translated, it gives CSVGAGQETQYF. The variable domain in full, with the rest retrieved from reference TRBV29-1 and TRBJ2-5, is SAVISQKPSRDICQRGTSLTIQCQVDSQVTMMFWYRQQPGQSLTLIATANQGSEATYESGFVIDKFPISRPNLTFSTLTVSNMSPEDSSIYLCSVGAGQETQYFGPGTRLLVL.

J is TRBJ2-3 and V is TRBV25-1; perhaps TRBD2 as D (7 bases). CDR1 and CDR2 (germline): MGHDK, SYGVNS. This CDR3 contains 15 residues. With 7 bases removed from V and 5 bases from J, the gap between germline ends came to 19 bases. CDR3 sequence: CASKSGGGRGDTQYF. The CDR3 coding sequence is TGTGCCAGCAAATCTGGCGGGGGCCGGGGAGATACGCAGTATTTT.

The gene calls are TRBV5-4 and TRBJ2-1; TRBD1 matches at 7 bases. In germline, CDR1 is SGHNT, CDR2 YYREEE (reference sequence). The CDR3 runs to 16 residues. Losses at the gene ends were 4 bases for V and 0 bases for J; bases not matched to a gene: 7. CDR3 in DNA: TGTGCCAGCAGCGTAGACGGGACAGCCTCCTACAATGAGCAGTTCTTC. This gives the protein CASSVDGTASYNEQFF.

The chain links TRBV7-2 to TRBJ1-2; no clear D gene. The germline V gene has CDR1 SGHTA and CDR2 FQGNSA. V was clipped by 10 bases and J by 2 bases, with 8 bases between them. The CDR3 sequence is 11 residues long. The CDR3 loop reads CATEANYGYTF. CDR3 in DNA: TGTGCCACCGAAGCAAACTATGGCTACACCTTC.

The chain links TRBV5-1 to TRBJ1-5; D is unclear. The CDR3 covers 15 residues. The ends were cut back, 5 bases at V and 1 base at J, with 13 bases in the middle. The germline V gene encodes CDR1 SGHRS and CDR2 YFSETQ. In DNA form, the CDR3 reads TGCGCCAGCAGGGCGGACGTAGGCAGCAATCAGCCCCAGCATTTT. Residues: CASRADVGSNQPQHF. Filled out from reference TRBV5-1 and TRBJ1-5, the complete variable domain reads KAGVTQTPRYLIKTRGQQVTLSCSPISGHRSVSWYQQTPGQGLQFLFEYFSETQRNKGNFPGRFSGRQFSNSRSEMNVSTLELGDSALYLCASRADVGSNQPQHFGDGTRLSIL.

The sample holds a few counts of this clone. The genes are TRBV28 and TRBJ2-7, with a weak D call TRBD2 (5 bases). CDR3 length: 12 residues. Trimming took off 7 bases at V and 9 bases at J, with 16 bases between the two ends. The germline V gene encodes CDR1 MDHEN and CDR2 SYDVKM. In nucleotides, the CDR3 is TGTGCCAGCACCACCCATGTTGAGGGGCAGTACTTC. This translates into CASTTHVEGQYF.

The V call is TRBV5-1, the J call TRBJ2-5; 7 bases fit TRBD1. Germline CDR1 is SGHRS and CDR2 is YFSETQ. The CDR3 sequence is 15 residues long. Trimming cost V 3 bases and J 1 base; bases outside gene matches: 6. The CDR3 spells CASSYGGTAQETQYF. The CDR3 nucleotides read TGCGCCAGCAGCTATGGTGGGACAGCCCAAGAGACCCAGTACTTC.

The rearrangement links TRBV5-4 to TRBJ2-7; D unresolved. V lost 3 bases and J lost 0, with 4 bases in between. Germline CDR1 is SGHNT and CDR2 is YYREEE (reference sequence). This CDR3 is built from 12 residues. The CDR3 loop reads CASSSVSYEQYF. The CDR3 DNA is TGTGCCAGCAGCTCCGTCTCCTACGAGCAGTACTTC.

The chain couples TRBV5-1 to TRBJ1-2; possible D gene TRBD1, 5 bases. Germline assignment: CDR1 SGHRS and CDR2 YFSETQ. CDR3 length: 15 amino acids. The V and J ends lost 0 bases and 3 bases respectively, with 12 bases between them. The CDR3 DNA sequence: TGCGCCAGCAGCTTGGTTCAGGGTAATGACTATGGCTACACCTTC. Translating gives CASSLVQGNDYGYTF.

This clone showed up just a few times. The CDR3 DNA sequence: TGTGCCTGGGGTGGACTAGCGGGGAACTTTAACAATGAGCAGTTCTTC. As protein: CAWGGLAGNFNNEQFF. The V gene is TRBV30, the J gene TRBJ2-1; 12 nucleotides agree with TRBD2. There are 16 residues in the CDR3. Germline CDR1 is GTSNPN and CDR2 is SVGIG (reference sequence). J was trimmed by 5 bases and V by 5 bases; bases with no gene match: 10.

This clone was recorded a few times. The genes are TRBV2 and TRBJ1-2; the D is unclear. This CDR3 comprises 15 residues. Deletions cut 5 bases from V and 4 bases from J, with 17 bases between. Germline V gene sequence: CDR1 SNHLY, CDR2 FYNNEI. The CDR3 DNA reads as TGTGCCAGCAGTTCTACCGGGAAAACCCTCTATGGCTACACCTTC. This encodes CASSSTGKTLYGYTF.

This clone was seen a few times. This chain links TRBV30 with TRBJ1-1; 9 bases match TRBD1. This CDR3 is built from 18 residues. Germline V lookup: CDR1 GTSNPN, CDR2 SVGIG (reference sequence). Trimming took 1 base from V and 1 from J; bases not matched to a gene: 13. Here the CDR3 reads CAWSGPPPDRGRNTEAFF. DNA of the CDR3: TGTGCCTGGAGTGGCCCCCCTCCTGACAGGGGGAGGAACACTGAAGCTTTCTTT. The full variable domain, rest sourced from reference TRBV30 and TRBJ1-1, is SQTIHQWPATLVQPVGSPLSLECTVEGTSNPNLYWYRQAAGRGLQLLFYSVGIGQISSEVPQNLSASRPQDRQFILSSKKLLLSDSGFYLCAWSGPPPDRGRNTEAFFGQGTRLTVV.

This clone was seen a few times. The sample contains more than one DNA sequence encoding this CDR3. The rearrangement uses TRBV18 and TRBJ2-6; maybe TRBD1 (5 bases). Germline assignment: CDR1 KGHSH and CDR2 LQKENI. The CDR3 contains 17 residues. Trimming shortened V by 3 bases and J by 0 bases, and 12 bases separated the two germline ends. CDR3 protein: CASSPTGPSSGANVLTF. The CDR3 region has the DNA TGTGCCAGCTCACCCACAGGCCCTAGCTCTGGGGCCAACGTCCTGACTTTC.

This clone came up a few times. The chain is built from TRBV7-2 and TRBJ2-7; possible D gene TRBD1, 6 bases. This CDR3 has 15 amino acids. With 3 bases removed from V and 4 bases from J, the gap between germline ends came to 16 bases. Germline-derived CDR1 and CDR2 are SGHTA and FQGNSA. The DNA for the CDR3 is TGTGCCAGCAGCTTCGGTCCAGGACAGTATTACGAGCAGTACTTC. Translated: CASSFGPGQYYEQYF.

With regard to this clone: One junction end disagrees with the germline gene, perhaps due to a read error. The chain has TRBV28 and TRBJ2-3, with D possibly matching TRBD1 (5 bases). The germline V gene has CDR1 MDHEN and CDR2 SYDVKM. The CDR3 is 11 residues long. The CDR3 nucleotides read TGTGCCAGCAGTTTCCAGGCAGGGTGGGTATTT. Encoded protein: CASSFQAGWVF.

This clone was counted a few times. V gene TRBV27 combines with J gene TRBJ1-2, with D hard to call. Trimming left V 3 bases short and J 4 bases short, with 9 bases between. Germline CDR1 MNHEY, CDR2 SMNVEV (reference sequence). This CDR3 is built from 13 residues. CDR3 amino acids: CASSLVPLYGYTF. In DNA, the CDR3 is TGTGCCAGCAGTTTGGTTCCCCTCTATGGCTACACCTTC.

This clone occurred a few times. V is TRBV14 and J is TRBJ1-2, with D maybe TRBD1 (5 bases). V lost 2 bases, J lost 6 bases, and 13 bases lay in between. The germline V gene encodes CDR1 SGHDN and CDR2 FVKESK. This CDR3 has 14 amino acids. The CDR3 here is CASSQWRGPDGYTF. The CDR3 DNA reads as TGTGCCAGCAGCCAATGGCGGGGACCGGATGGCTACACCTTC. Full variable domain (rest looked up from reference TRBV14 and TRBJ1-2): EAGVTQFPSHSVIEKGQTVTLRCDPISGHDNLYWYRRVMGKEIKFLLHFVKESKQDESGMPNNRFLAERTGGTYSTLKVQPAELEDSGVYFCASSQWRGPDGYTFGSGTRLTVV.